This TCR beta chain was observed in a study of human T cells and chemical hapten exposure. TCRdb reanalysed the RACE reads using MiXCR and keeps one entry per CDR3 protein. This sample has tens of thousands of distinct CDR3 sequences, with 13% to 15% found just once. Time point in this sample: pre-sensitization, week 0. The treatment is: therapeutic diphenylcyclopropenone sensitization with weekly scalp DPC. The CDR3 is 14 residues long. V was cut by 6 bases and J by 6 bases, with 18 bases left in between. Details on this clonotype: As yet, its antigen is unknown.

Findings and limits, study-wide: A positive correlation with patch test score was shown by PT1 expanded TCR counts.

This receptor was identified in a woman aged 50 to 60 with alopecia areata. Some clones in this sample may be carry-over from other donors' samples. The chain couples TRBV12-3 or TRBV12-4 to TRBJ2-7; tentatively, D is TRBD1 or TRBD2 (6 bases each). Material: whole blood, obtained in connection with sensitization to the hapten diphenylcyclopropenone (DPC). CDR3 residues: CASSLGGLGVEQYF. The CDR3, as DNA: TGTGCCAGCAGCCTAGGGGGACTGGGCGTCGAGCAGTACTTC.